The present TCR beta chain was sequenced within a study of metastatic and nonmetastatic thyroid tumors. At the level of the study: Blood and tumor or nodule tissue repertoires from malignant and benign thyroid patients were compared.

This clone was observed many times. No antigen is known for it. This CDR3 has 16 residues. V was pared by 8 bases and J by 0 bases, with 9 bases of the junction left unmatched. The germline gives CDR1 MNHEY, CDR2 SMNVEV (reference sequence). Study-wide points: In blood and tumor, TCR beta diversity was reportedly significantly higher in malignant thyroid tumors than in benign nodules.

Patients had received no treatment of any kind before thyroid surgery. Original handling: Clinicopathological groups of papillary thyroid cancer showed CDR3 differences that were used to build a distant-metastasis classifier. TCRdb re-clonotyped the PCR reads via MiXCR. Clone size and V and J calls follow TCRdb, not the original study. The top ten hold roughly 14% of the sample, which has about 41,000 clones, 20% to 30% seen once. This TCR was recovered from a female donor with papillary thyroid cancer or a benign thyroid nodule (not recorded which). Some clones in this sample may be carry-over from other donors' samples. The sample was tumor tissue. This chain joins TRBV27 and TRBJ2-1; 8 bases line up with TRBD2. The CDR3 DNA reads TGTGCCAGCTCGTCCCGCGGGGGGTTCTCCTACAATGAGCAGTTCTTC. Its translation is CASSSRGGFSYNEQFF.